The next 23 T cell receptor beta chains were all read from a single sample in a study of T cells in Graves' hyperthyroidism and ophthalmopathy (dated by TCRdb to about 2019). The receptor library was made with multiplex PCR. Sequenced using an Illumina HiSeq 2000. TCR beta CDR3 regions were amplified from RNA transcripts. A first-round RT-PCR of the TCR CDR3 used the HTBI primer set with the Qiagen OneStep RT-PCR kit. TCRdb took the public reads, trimmed them with fastp at Q25, ran MiXCR for clone calling and kept in-frame beta chains. Rows matching on CDR3 protein sequence are summarized as one entry with the most common DNA and genes. This sample has 640,000 or so distinct CDR3 sequences in its table, and roughly 15% of those were observed once. Around 4.5% of the sample rests with the top ten. Material for sequencing was blood. The receptors here all came from a woman aged 40 to 55 with Graves' ophthalmopathy.

In the case of this clonotype: It may be a read error: a sequence one base away is much more abundant. Because the CDR3 is missing its conserved closing phenylalanine or tryptophan, this is likely a read error. The gene calls are TRBV7-2 and TRBJ1-5; 8 bases line up with TRBD1. The trim removed 3 bases at V and 6 bases at J, leaving 10 bases unmatched. The CDR3 spans 16 residues. Germline CDR1 is SGHTA and CDR2 is FQGNSA. The CDR3 sequence is CASSFVGQGSGQPQHL. The CDR3 DNA reads TGTGCCAGCAGCTTCGTCGGACAGGGCTCGGGTCAGCCCCAGCATCTT.

This clonotype came up many times. V is TRBV20-1 and J is TRBJ1-5; D not resolved. This CDR3 spans 12 amino acids. V gave up 5 bases and J gave up 5 bases, with 10 bases separating them. Germline lookup yields CDR1 DFQATT and CDR2 SNEGSKA (reference sequence). This CDR3 reads CSAEKGDQPQHF. As DNA, the CDR3 is TGCAGTGCTGAAAAGGGTGATCAGCCCCAGCATTTT.

As regards this clonotype: Given a much more abundant clone one base away, this may be a read error. The rearrangement uses TRBV6-1 and TRBJ1-5, with a possible D match to TRBD1 (5 bases). This CDR3 region has 15 residues. Germline V gene data show CDR1 as MNHNS and CDR2 as SASEGT. The germline V and J ends were trimmed by 6 bases and 6 bases, with 18 bases remaining between them. The CDR3 DNA follows: TGTGCCAGCAGCCCGCTGGGGGTAGGCAGTCAGCCCCAGCATTTT. It encodes CASSPLGVGSQPQHF.

The chain joins TRBV24-1 to TRBJ1-2; D not resolved. V was clipped by 2 bases and J by 0 bases, with 12 bases between them. The CDR3 sequence is 16 residues long. Germline V lookup: CDR1 KGHDR, CDR2 SFDVKD. This chain's CDR3 is CATSDYYTSTNYGYTF. The CDR3 DNA is TGTGCCACCAGTGATTATTACACCTCCACTAACTATGGCTACACCTTC.

Ten or more counts support this clonotype. The rearrangement uses TRBV6-1 and TRBJ1-5; 9 bases fit TRBD1. The V and J ends lost 1 base and 7 bases, in that order; junction bases with no gene match: 11. Germline V lookup: CDR1 MNHNS, CDR2 SASEGT. This CDR3 comprises 17 residues. The CDR3 loop reads CASSEGVTGQGHQPQHF. In nucleotides, the CDR3 is TGTGCCAGCAGTGAAGGTGTCACGGGACAGGGCCACCAGCCCCAGCATTTT.

This clonotype was seen many times. The chain is built from TRBV7-8 and TRBJ2-5; TRBD1 might be the D (6 bases). This CDR3 comprises 13 residues. Germline V gene lookup returns CDR1 SGHVS and CDR2 FQNEAQ. V was cut by 5 bases and J by 5 bases, with 12 bases left in between. The CDR3 spells CASSRGSGETQYF. DNA of the CDR3: TGTGCCAGCAGCAGGGGGAGTGGGGAGACCCAGTACTTC.

This sequence joins TRBV20-1 and TRBJ2-5; 14 nucleotides match TRBD2. The J segment lost 1 base and the V segment lost 6 bases, leaving 4 bases of the junction unmatched. This CDR3 has 15 amino acids. Germline loops: CDR1 DFQATT, CDR2 SNEGSKA (reference sequence). The CDR3 DNA reads TGCAGTGCCTGGGGACTAGCGGGAGTCCAAGAGACCCAGTACTTC. It codes for CSAWGLAGVQETQYF.

The chain joins TRBV24-1 to TRBJ2-5, with 7 bases identical to TRBD1. Germline CDR1 is KGHDR and CDR2 is SFDVKD. V shed 5 bases, J shed 5 bases, and the junction held 7 bases outside the gene matches. This CDR3 contains 14 residues. The CDR3 sequence is CATSAQGRRETQYF. Written as DNA, the CDR3 is TGTGCCACCAGTGCACAGGGGAGAAGGGAGACCCAGTACTTC.

This rearrangement joins TRBV2 to TRBJ2-7, with TRBD2 matching over 11 bases. Germline loops: CDR1 SNHLY, CDR2 FYNNEI. The V gene end was trimmed by 8 bases and the J gene end by 6 bases; junction bases not matched to a gene: 12. The CDR3 length is 15 residues. CDR3 coding DNA: TGTGCCAGCCCCGGGGTAGCGGGAGGGTATTCCGAGCAGTACTTC. This codes for CASPGVAGGYSEQYF. The variable domain in full, with the rest retrieved from reference TRBV2 and TRBJ2-7, is EPEVTQTPSHQVTQMGQEVILRCVPISNHLYFYWYRQILGQKVEFLVSFYNNEISEKSEIFDDQFSVERPDGSNFTLKIRSTKLEDSAMYFCASPGVAGGYSEQYFGPGTRLTVT.

This clonotype was seen at least ten times. The chain joins TRBV5-1 to TRBJ1-2; possibly TRBD1 for D (5 bases). V was pared by 4 bases and J by 8 bases, with 15 bases between. The CDR3 contains 13 residues. Germline CDR1 SGHRS, CDR2 YFSETQ. The CDR3, as DNA: TGCGCCAGCAGCCCGGGACCGGGGGAAGGCTACACCTTC. This encodes CASSPGPGEGYTF.

This clonotype was recorded at least ten times. The V gene is TRBV20-1, the J gene TRBJ1-2; no clear D. V dropped 1 base and J dropped 4 bases, with 13 bases sitting between them. CDR1 DFQATT and CDR2 SNEGSKA come from the germline V gene (reference sequence). This CDR3 has 14 amino acids. The CDR3 reads CSARGREEGYGYTF. In DNA, the CDR3 is TGCAGTGCTAGAGGGAGGGAGGAGGGCTATGGCTACACCTTC.

The J gene is TRBJ2-7, the V gene TRBV20-1; 7 positions match TRBD1. This CDR3 is 14 amino acids long. The V and J ends lost 4 bases and 0 bases, in that order; junction bases with no gene match: 6. Germline values: CDR1 DFQATT, CDR2 SNEGSKA (reference sequence). The CDR3 loop reads CSAKGTASSYEQYF. The CDR3 DNA sequence: TGCAGTGCTAAGGGGACAGCCAGCTCCTACGAGCAGTACTTC.

This clonotype was observed many times. The V call is TRBV7-6, the J call TRBJ2-7; D could derive from TRBD1 or TRBD2 (5 bases each). CDR1 is SGHVS, CDR2 FNYEAQ, per germline. Trimming left V 1 base short and J 5 bases short, with 9 bases between. The CDR3 sequence is 13 residues long. The DNA of the CDR3 is TGTGCCAGCAGCTTAGTGTTGGGGGACGAGCAGTACTTC. Translating gives CASSLVLGDEQYF.

This clonotype was seen repeatedly, ten times or more. The CDR3 spells CASSLDPRDGANYGYTF. The CDR3 region has the DNA TGCGCCAGCAGCTTGGATCCCCGCGACGGGGCCAACTATGGCTACACCTTC. The chain employs TRBV5-1 and TRBJ1-2, with a possible D match to TRBD1 (5 bases). Trimming left V 0 bases short and J 2 bases short, with 17 bases between. The germline gives CDR1 SGHRS, CDR2 YFSETQ. The length of the CDR3 is 17 residues.

The rearrangement uses TRBV19 and TRBJ1-5; TRBD1 agrees at 9 bases. The CDR3 is 18 residues long. Germline CDR1 LNHDA, CDR2 SQIVND (reference sequence). V lost 5 bases to trimming and J lost 1 base; unmatched junction nucleotides: 12. CDR3 in amino acids: CASSRRRGTGMSNQPQHF. Here the CDR3 DNA reads TGTGCCAGTAGTCGAAGGCGGGGGACAGGGATGAGCAATCAGCCCCAGCATTTT.

This clonotype has at least ten counts. The chain joins TRBV5-1 to TRBJ1-1; D unresolved. Deletions cut 4 bases from V and 3 bases from J, with 13 bases between. Per the germline V gene, CDR1 is SGHRS and CDR2 is YFSETQ. The CDR3 length is 14 residues. The CDR3 is CASSAWASDTEAFF. The CDR3 coding sequence is TGCGCCAGCAGCGCTTGGGCATCGGACACTGAAGCTTTCTTT.

The rearrangement joins TRBV5-1 to TRBJ1-2; D possibly corresponds to TRBD1 (6 bases). The CDR3 has 17 residues. Germline V gives CDR1 SGHRS, CDR2 YFSETQ. Trimming took 3 bases from V and 8 from J, leaving 26 bases between them. The CDR3 DNA reads as TGCGCCAGCAGCTCGACACCCGGGACAACCGCGAGTTCCGGCTACACCTTC. Translated, it gives CASSSTPGTTASSGYTF. Full variable domain (remainder filled in from reference TRBV5-1 and TRBJ1-2): KAGVTQTPRYLIKTRGQQVTLSCSPISGHRSVSWYQQTPGQGLQFLFEYFSETQRNKGNFPGRFSGRQFSNSRSEMNVSTLELGDSALYLCASSSTPGTTASSGYTFGSGTRLTVV.

This clonotype was seen only a few times. The chain is built from TRBV4-3 and TRBJ1-2, with D perhaps matching TRBD1 (5 bases). This CDR3 region has 15 residues. Germline assignment: CDR1 LGHNA and CDR2 YSLEER. V was cut by 1 base and J by 6 bases, with 15 bases left in between. The CDR3 coding sequence is TGCGCCAGCAGCCAAGGATGGGGGTCCGGCGATGGCTACACCTTC. It translates to CASSQGWGSGDGYTF.

The V call is TRBV12-3 or TRBV12-4, the J call TRBJ2-5; D might be TRBD1 (5 bases). Trimming stripped 6 bases from V and 2 bases from J, with 19 bases between. CDR3 length: 16 residues. CDR3 coding DNA: TGTGCCAGCAGCCTCCGGATGGGGCGTGGACAAGAGACCCAGTACTTC. Protein: CASSLRMGRGQETQYF.

This clonotype was seen ten or more times. The V gene is TRBV6-5, the J gene TRBJ1-5; D gene uncertain. The germline V gene encodes CDR1 MNHEY and CDR2 SVGAGI. This CDR3 has 13 residues. V lost 2 bases to trimming and J lost 6 bases, with 8 bases between them. The CDR3 DNA follows: TGTGCCAGCAGTTACAGTGGGCTTCAGCCCCAGCATTTT. Its translation: CASSYSGLQPQHF.

This clonotype was seen many times. This rearrangement joins TRBV5-1 to TRBJ1-3; no clear D gene. Germline-derived CDR1 and CDR2 are SGHRS and YFSETQ. CDR3 length: 14 amino acids. V lost 4 bases to trimming and J lost 4 bases, with 12 bases between them. For the CDR3, the DNA is TGCGCCAGCAGCCCTACTCTGGGAGGAAACACCATATATTTT. Its translation is CASSPTLGGNTIYF.

V and J are TRBV6-2 or TRBV6-3 and TRBJ1-1; D gene ambiguous. The CDR3 runs to 12 residues. Trimming removed 6 bases from V and 5 bases from J, with 10 bases in between. Per germline, CDR1 MNHEY and CDR2 SVGEGT. CDR3 residues: CASRPRPTEAFF. Here the CDR3 DNA reads TGTGCCAGCAGACCAAGGCCGACTGAAGCTTTCTTT.

This clonotype was counted ten times or more. V gene TRBV6-5 combines with J gene TRBJ2-5; TRBD1 matches at 9 bases. CDR3 length: 16 residues. Germline CDR1 and CDR2: MNHEY and SVGAGI. J gave up 2 bases and V 0 bases, and 4 bases lay outside the gene matches. The CDR3 loop is CASSYSGGTGQETQYF. DNA of the CDR3: TGTGCCAGCAGTTACTCGGGTGGGACAGGGCAAGAGACCCAGTACTTC.